One sample yielded the 14 T cell receptor beta chains listed below, sequenced in a study of shared clonotypes between healthy human individuals. Libraries were prepared by immunoSEQ multiplex PCR; TCRdb keeps only in-frame clonotypes and omits some of them. The sample has millions of clones; roughly 91% are singletons. The naive CD8 fraction comprised CD45RO-negative cells positively selected for CCR7 and excluded terminally differentiated effector memory CD45RA+ cells. Sequenced: naive CD8+ T cells from PBMCs. The source of these receptors is a man younger than 30 in good health. Some clones in this sample may be carry-over from other donors' samples.

The chain employs TRBV7-9 and TRBJ2-6; D not certain. CDR3 length equals 15 residues. The germline V gene has CDR1 SEHNR and CDR2 FQNEAQ (reference sequence). The V and J ends lost 5 bases and 2 bases respectively, with 10 bases between them. The CDR3 DNA follows: TGTGCCAGCAGCCAGATTCCCACTGGGGCCAACGTCCTGACTTTC. Translated: CASSQIPTGANVLTF.

J is TRBJ1-1 and V is TRBV27, with a weak D call TRBD1 (6 bases). Germline values: CDR1 MNHEY, CDR2 SMNVEV (reference sequence). This CDR3 contains 16 residues. V was cut by 5 bases and J by 4 bases, with 20 bases left in between. Here the CDR3 DNA reads TGTGCCAGCAGTCTCTTGGGGGCTGTTTATGGCACTGAAGCTTTCTTT. Protein product: CASSLLGAVYGTEAFF.

This chain connects TRBV6-1 to TRBJ2-7, with no clear D. This CDR3 comprises 14 residues. The germline V gene has CDR1 MNHNS and CDR2 SASEGT. V lost 4 bases and J lost 3, with 13 bases in between. CDR3 sequence (DNA): TGTGCCAGCAGTGGTTCGCTTCCAGACTACGAGCAGTACTTC. This codes for CASSGSLPDYEQYF.

V gene TRBV27 combines with J gene TRBJ1-1, with a weak D call TRBD1 (5 bases). CDR3 length: 12 residues. The V end lost 3 bases, the J end lost 7 bases, and 9 bases lay between the germline ends. CDR1 is MNHEY and CDR2 is SMNVEV in the germline V gene (reference sequence). The DNA of the CDR3 is TGTGCCAGCAGTTTGGGCCAGGGTGAAGCTTTCTTT. It yields the protein CASSLGQGEAFF.

The rearrangement links TRBV7-3 to TRBJ2-3; TRBD1 might be the D (6 bases). The V gene's germline CDR1 is SGHTA and CDR2 FQGTGA. The V and J ends lost 5 bases and 2 bases respectively, with 20 bases between them. This CDR3 is 17 amino acids long. The CDR3 loop reads CASSTYGLGGLTDTQYF. The CDR3, as DNA: TGTGCCAGCAGCACATATGGGCTAGGGGGTCTCACAGATACGCAGTATTTT.

This clone was seen once. J is TRBJ2-7 and V is TRBV7-6; possibly TRBD1 or TRBD2 for D (6 bases each). This CDR3 region has 17 residues. Per the germline V gene, CDR1 is SGHVS and CDR2 is FNYEAQ. V lost 1 base and J 2 bases, leaving 18 bases between the germline ends. For the CDR3, the DNA is TGTGCCAGCAGCTTAGGTCGATCCAAGAGGGGGGCCTACGAGCAGTACTTC. It yields the protein CASSLGRSKRGAYEQYF.

The CDR3 sequence: CASSPNEEGGAMNTEAFF. CDR3 coding DNA: TGCGCCAGCAGCCCTAATGAGGAGGGTGGTGCGATGAACACTGAAGCTTTCTTT. This chain uses TRBV4-1 with TRBJ1-1; D is unresolved. Trimming pared 4 bases from V and 0 bases from J, leaving 21 bases between. The CDR3 is 18 residues long. Per germline, CDR1 MGHRA and CDR2 YSYEKL.

The gene calls are TRBV13 and TRBJ2-1; 7 positions agree with TRBD1. J gave up 14 bases and V 3 bases, and 13 bases lay outside the gene matches. This CDR3 has 14 residues. CDR1 and CDR2 (germline): PRHDT, FYEKMQ (reference sequence). The CDR3 nucleotides are TGTGCCAGCAGCTTGTCGGATTGGACAGGTGATAAGTTCTTC. Protein sequence: CASSLSDWTGDKFF.

The V and J genes are TRBV10-1 and TRBJ2-2; D might be TRBD2 (6 bases). Trimming removed 3 bases at V and 6 bases at J, with 17 bases between. CDR1 is WNHNN and CDR2 is SYGVQD in the germline V gene (reference sequence). There are 16 residues in the CDR3. The CDR3 DNA reads as TGCGCCAGCAGTGAACTAGCTCCGGGGGTGGCCGGGGAGCTGTTTTTT. Residues: CASSELAPGVAGELFF.

In the case of this clone: This specimen includes other DNA sequences encoding the same CDR3. The chain carries TRBV6-6 and TRBJ2-2; D is ambiguous. The germline gives CDR1 MNHNY, CDR2 SVGAGI (reference sequence). V was shortened by 2 bases and J by 4 bases, with 5 bases between the two germline ends. The CDR3 sequence is 13 residues long. The CDR3 here is CASSYLGTGELFF. The CDR3 region has the DNA TGTGCCAGCAGTTACCTGGGCACCGGGGAGCTGTTTTTT.

This chain uses TRBV2 with TRBJ1-2; D perhaps matches TRBD1 (5 bases). CDR3 length equals 15 residues. V lost 3 bases, J lost 4 bases, and 15 bases lay in between. CDR1 and CDR2 from the germline V gene are SNHLY and FYNNEI. The DNA for the CDR3 is TGTGCCAGCAGTGAGAGGGCAGGGCGAGCCTATGGCTACACCTTC. Translation gives CASSERAGRAYGYTF.

This chain uses TRBV15 with TRBJ2-4, with unresolved D. The CDR3 extends over 15 amino acids. Germline CDR1 and CDR2: LNHNV and YYDKDF (reference sequence). The germline V and J ends were trimmed by 3 bases and 2 bases, with 11 bases remaining between them. In DNA, the CDR3 is TGTGCCACCAGCAGTAGCAGGATTCCCAAAAACATTCAGTACTTC. It specifies CATSSSRIPKNIQYF.

The gene calls are TRBV5-6 and TRBJ2-6, with 12 bases identical to TRBD1. V shed 4 bases and J 2 bases; nucleotides not matched to a gene: 4. Germline V CDR1 and CDR2: SGHDT, YYEEEE. This CDR3 has 17 residues. The CDR3 region is CASSLGQGATGANVLTF. The CDR3 nucleotides read TGTGCCAGCAGCCTGGGACAGGGGGCGACTGGGGCCAACGTCCTGACTTTC.

The chain employs TRBV5-6 and TRBJ1-1; TRBD1 aligns across 7 bases. This CDR3 contains 16 residues. Trimming cost V 4 bases and J 4 bases; bases outside gene matches: 13. Germline V gene lookup returns CDR1 SGHDT and CDR2 YYEEEE. In nucleotides, the CDR3 is TGTGCCAGCAGCGCCACCGACAGGGAATGGGGCACTGAAGCTTTCTTT. Amino acid sequence: CASSATDREWGTEAFF.